A selection of T cell receptor beta chains follows, all from one sample in a study of shared clonotypes between healthy human individuals. Some clones are missing from TCRdb's copy, which holds only in-frame ones; the method was immunoSEQ multiplex PCR. The sample shows some 2,500,000 clones, 93% of them seen only once. Sample: naive CD4+ T cells from PBMCs. These receptors came from a man in his late teens or twenties in good health. Some clones in this sample may be carry-over from other donors' samples. Both conserved end residues are part of each CDR3. D genes are given only for firm matches.

CDR3 DNA: TGTGCCAGCAGCTTACAAGGGGGACTAGAAGCTTTCTTT
CDR3 protein: CASSLQGGLEAFF
V gene: TRBV7-3
J gene: TRBJ1-1
D gene: .

CDR3 DNA: TGCGCCAGCAGCCCGGAGGGACAGGGCTCTGGAAACACCATATATTTT
CDR3 protein: CASSPEGQGSGNTIYF
V gene: TRBV5-1
J gene: TRBJ1-3
D gene: TRBD1

CDR3 DNA: TGTGCCAGTAGTCCCCGGACAGGGGGCACGAGGTTGAGCAATCAGCCCCAGCATTTT
CDR3 protein: CASSPRTGGTRLSNQPQHF
V gene: TRBV19
J gene: TRBJ1-5
D gene: TRBD1

CDR3 DNA: TGTGCCAGCAGTGAAAGGTTCGCAGATACGCAGTATTTT
CDR3 protein: CASSERFADTQYF
V gene: TRBV2
J gene: TRBJ2-3
D gene: .

CDR3 DNA: TGTGCCAGCAGAAGGGGGCCGGATGAGCAGTTCTTC
CDR3 protein: CASRRGPDEQFF
V gene: TRBV25-1
J gene: TRBJ2-1
D gene: TRBD1

CDR3 DNA: TGTGCCAGCAGTTTGAACGCGCCCAGCACAGATACGCAGTATTTT
CDR3 protein: CASSLNAPSTDTQYF
V gene: TRBV28
J gene: TRBJ2-3
D gene: .

CDR3 DNA: TGTGCCACCAGCAGAGGAGTTGGAGAGGAGGCTAGCGGGAGGGCCGAGCAGTTCTTC
CDR3 protein: CATSRGVGEEASGRAEQFF
V gene: TRBV15
J gene: TRBJ2-1
D gene: TRBD2

CDR3 DNA: TGTGCCAGCAGCCTTGGGGGAGAGGATTTCTTC
CDR3 protein: CASSLGGEDFF
V gene: TRBV11-2
J gene: TRBJ2-1
D gene: .

CDR3 DNA: TGTGCCAGCAGCTTAATGGGGTCCACCGGGGAGCTGTTTTTT
CDR3 protein: CASSLMGSTGELFF
V gene: TRBV11-2
J gene: TRBJ2-2
D gene: .

CDR3 DNA: TGTGCCAGCAGTCCTTCTCAACGATCCTACGAGCAGTACTTC
CDR3 protein: CASSPSQRSYEQYF
V gene: TRBV28
J gene: TRBJ2-7
D gene: .

CDR3 DNA: TGTGCCAGCAGGTTGGGGGGGCCCTATGGCTACACCTTC
CDR3 protein: CASRLGGPYGYTF
V gene: TRBV28
J gene: TRBJ1-2
D gene: .

CDR3 DNA: TGTGCCAGCAGCTTAGTACTAGCGGGATCGGATACGCAGTATTTT
CDR3 protein: CASSLVLAGSDTQYF
V gene: TRBV7-8
J gene: TRBJ2-3
D gene: TRBD2

CDR3 DNA: TGTGCCAGCAGTTTAGCTCATCTGAACTATGGCTACACCTTC
CDR3 protein: CASSLAHLNYGYTF
V gene: TRBV28
J gene: TRBJ1-2
D gene: .

CDR3 DNA: TGTGCCAGCAGCTTGATAGGGGGAGGGACCCAGTACTTC
CDR3 protein: CASSLIGGGTQYF
V gene: TRBV7-8
J gene: TRBJ2-5
D gene: .

CDR3 DNA: TGTGCCAGCTCACCATCTGGGGTAGAGACCCAGTACTTC
CDR3 protein: CASSPSGVETQYF
V gene: TRBV18
J gene: TRBJ2-5
D gene: .

CDR3 DNA: TGCAGTGCCTTCTTCTCCGAGCAGTACTTC
CDR3 protein: CSAFFSEQYF
V gene: TRBV20-1
J gene: TRBJ2-7
D gene: .